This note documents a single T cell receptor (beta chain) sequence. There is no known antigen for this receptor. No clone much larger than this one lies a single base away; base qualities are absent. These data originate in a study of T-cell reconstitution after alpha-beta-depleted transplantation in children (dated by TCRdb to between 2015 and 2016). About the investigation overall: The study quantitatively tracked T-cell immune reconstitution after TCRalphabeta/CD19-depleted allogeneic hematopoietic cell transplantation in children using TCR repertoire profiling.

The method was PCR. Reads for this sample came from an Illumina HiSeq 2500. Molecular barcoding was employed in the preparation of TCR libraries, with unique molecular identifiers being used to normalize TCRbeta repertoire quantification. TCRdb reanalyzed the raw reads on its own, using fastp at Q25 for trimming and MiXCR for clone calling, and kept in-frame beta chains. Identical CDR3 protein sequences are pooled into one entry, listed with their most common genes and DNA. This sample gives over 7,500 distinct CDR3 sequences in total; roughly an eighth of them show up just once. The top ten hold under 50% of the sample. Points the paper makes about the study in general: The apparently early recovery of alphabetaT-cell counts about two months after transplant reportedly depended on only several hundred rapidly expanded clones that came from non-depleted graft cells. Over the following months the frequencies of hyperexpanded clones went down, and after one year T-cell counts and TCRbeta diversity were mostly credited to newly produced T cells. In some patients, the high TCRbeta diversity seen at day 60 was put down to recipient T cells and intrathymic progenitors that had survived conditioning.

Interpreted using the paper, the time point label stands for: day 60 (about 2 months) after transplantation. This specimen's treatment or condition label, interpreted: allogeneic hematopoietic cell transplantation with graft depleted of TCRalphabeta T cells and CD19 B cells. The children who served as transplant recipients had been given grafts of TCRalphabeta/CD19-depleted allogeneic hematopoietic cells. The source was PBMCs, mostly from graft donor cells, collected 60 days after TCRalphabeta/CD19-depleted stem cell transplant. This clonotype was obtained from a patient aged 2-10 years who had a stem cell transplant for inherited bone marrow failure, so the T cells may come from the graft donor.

This receptor carries the CDR3 CASSQDRVYEQYF. The nucleotide sequence is TGTGCCAGCAGCCAAGACCGGGTCTACGAGCAGTACTTC. Recombination joined TRBV4-2 with TRBJ2-5; too little of a D gene remains to name it. The end of the DNA aligns better with TRBJ2-7, so the J call may be wrong. CDR1 and CDR2 are drawn from the germline V gene: LGHNA, YNFKEQ. Reading from cysteine to phenylalanine, the CDR3 counts 13 amino acids. The kept DNA is CDR3 alone, 39 bases in frame from the first base.